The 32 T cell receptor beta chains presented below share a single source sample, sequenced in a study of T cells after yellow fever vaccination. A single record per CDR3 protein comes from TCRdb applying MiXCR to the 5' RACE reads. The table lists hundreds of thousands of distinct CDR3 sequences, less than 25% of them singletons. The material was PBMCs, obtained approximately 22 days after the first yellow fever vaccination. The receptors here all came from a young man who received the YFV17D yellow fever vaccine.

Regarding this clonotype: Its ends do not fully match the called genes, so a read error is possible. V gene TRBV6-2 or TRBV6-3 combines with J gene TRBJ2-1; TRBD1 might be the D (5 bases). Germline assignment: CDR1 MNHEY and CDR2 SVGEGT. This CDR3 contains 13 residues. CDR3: CASKGVLNNEQSF. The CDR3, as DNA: TGTGCCAGCAAAGGGGTTCTCAACAATGAGCAGTCCTTC.

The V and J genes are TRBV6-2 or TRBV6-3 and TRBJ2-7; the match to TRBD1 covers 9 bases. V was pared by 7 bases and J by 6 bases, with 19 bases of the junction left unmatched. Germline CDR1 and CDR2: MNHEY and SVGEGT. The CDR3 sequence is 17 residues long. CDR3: CASISSNRGPDHREQYV. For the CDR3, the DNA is TGTGCCAGCATTTCTTCCAACAGGGGGCCCGATCACCGCGAGCAGTACGTC.

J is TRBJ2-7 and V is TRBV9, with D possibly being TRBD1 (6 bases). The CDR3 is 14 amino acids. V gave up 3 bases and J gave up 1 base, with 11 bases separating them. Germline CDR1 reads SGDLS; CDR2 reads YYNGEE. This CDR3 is CASSGRGQSYEQYF. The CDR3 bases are TGTGCCAGCAGCGGTCGGGGACAATCCTACGAGCAGTACTTC.

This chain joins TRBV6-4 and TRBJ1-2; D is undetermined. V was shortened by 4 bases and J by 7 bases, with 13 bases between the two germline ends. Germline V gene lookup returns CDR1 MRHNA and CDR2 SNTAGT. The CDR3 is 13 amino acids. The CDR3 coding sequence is TGTGCCAGCAGTGCCGGGCCCTGGAGTGGCTACACCTTC. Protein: CASSAGPWSGYTF.

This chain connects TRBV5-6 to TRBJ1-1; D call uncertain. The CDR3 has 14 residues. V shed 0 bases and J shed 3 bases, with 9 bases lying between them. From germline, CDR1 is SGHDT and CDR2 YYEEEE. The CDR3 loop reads CASSLVGIDTEAFF. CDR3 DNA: TGTGCCAGCAGCTTGGTAGGGATCGACACTGAAGCTTTCTTT.

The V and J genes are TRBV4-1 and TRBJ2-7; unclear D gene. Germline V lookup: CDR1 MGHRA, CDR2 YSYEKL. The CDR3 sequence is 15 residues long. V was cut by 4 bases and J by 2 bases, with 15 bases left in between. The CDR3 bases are TGCGCCAGCAGCCCCGGATCTCATTCTACCTACGAGCAGTACGTC. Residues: CASSPGSHSTYEQYV.

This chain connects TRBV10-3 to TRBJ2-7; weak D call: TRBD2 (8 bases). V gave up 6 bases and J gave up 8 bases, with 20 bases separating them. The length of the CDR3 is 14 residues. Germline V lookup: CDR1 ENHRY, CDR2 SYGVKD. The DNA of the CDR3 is TGTGCCATCAGCGGGGGGGTGGACAGGCGACAGCAGTACTTC. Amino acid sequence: CAISGGVDRRQQYF.

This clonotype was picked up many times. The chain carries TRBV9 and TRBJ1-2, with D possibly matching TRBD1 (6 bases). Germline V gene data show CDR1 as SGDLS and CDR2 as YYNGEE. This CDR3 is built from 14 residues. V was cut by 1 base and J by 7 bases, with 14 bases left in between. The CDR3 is CASSVSDRLSGYTF. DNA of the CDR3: TGTGCCAGCAGCGTAAGTGACAGGCTAAGTGGCTACACCTTC.

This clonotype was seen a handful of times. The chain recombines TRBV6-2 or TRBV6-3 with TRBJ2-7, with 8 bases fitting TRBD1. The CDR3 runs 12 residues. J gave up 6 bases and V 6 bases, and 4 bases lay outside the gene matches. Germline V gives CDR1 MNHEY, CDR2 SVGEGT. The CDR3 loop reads CASSGQGLEQYV. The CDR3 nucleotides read TGTGCCAGCAGCGGACAGGGCCTCGAGCAGTACGTC.

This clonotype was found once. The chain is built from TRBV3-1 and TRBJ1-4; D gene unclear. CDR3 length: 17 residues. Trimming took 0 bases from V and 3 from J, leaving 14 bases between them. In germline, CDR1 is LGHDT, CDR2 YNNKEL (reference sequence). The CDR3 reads CASSQDLRGAPNEKLFF. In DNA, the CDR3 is TGTGCCAGCAGCCAAGATTTGCGGGGTGCGCCTAATGAAAAACTGTTTTTT.

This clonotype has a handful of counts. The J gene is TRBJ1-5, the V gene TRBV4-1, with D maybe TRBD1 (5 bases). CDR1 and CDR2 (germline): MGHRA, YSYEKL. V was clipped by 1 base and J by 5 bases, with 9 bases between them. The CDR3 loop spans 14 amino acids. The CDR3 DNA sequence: TGCGCCAGCAGCCAAGGGTGGGGGGATCAGCCCCAGCATTTT. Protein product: CASSQGWGDQPQHF.

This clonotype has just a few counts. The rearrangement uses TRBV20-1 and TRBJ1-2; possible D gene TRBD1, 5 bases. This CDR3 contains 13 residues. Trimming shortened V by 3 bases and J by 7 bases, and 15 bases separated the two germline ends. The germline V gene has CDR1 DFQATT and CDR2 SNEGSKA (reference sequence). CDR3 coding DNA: TGCAGTGCTAGTTTGGAGGGGAGAGGTGGCTACACCTTC. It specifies CSASLEGRGGYTF.

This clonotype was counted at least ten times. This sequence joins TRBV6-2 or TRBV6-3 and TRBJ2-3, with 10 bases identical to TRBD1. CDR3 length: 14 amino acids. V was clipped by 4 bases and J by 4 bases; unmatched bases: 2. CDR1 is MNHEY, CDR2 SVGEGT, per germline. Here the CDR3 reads CASSFGQGADTQYF. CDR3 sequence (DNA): TGTGCCAGCAGTTTTGGACAGGGGGCAGATACGCAGTATTTT.

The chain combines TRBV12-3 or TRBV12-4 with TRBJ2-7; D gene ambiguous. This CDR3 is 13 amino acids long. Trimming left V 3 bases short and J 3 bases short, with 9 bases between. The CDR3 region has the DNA TGTGCCAGCAGTTTGGCTGGAGTCTACGAGCAGTACTTC. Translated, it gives CASSLAGVYEQYF.

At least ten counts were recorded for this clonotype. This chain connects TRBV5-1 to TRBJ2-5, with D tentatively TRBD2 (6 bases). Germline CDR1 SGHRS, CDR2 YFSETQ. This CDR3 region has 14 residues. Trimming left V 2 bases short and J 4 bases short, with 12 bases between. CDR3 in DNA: TGCGCCAGCAGCTTCGATGTCGGGGGAGAGACCCAGTACTTC. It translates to CASSFDVGGETQYF.

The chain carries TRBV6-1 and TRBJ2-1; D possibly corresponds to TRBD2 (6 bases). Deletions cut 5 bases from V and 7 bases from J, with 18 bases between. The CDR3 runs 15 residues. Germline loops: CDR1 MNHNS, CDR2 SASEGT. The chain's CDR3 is CASSTLSGGWNEQFF. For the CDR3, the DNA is TGTGCCAGCAGTACCCTTAGCGGCGGGTGGAATGAGCAGTTCTTC.

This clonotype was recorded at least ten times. Written as DNA, the CDR3 is TGTGCCAGCAGCTTAGGCTTTGCTAACTATGGCTACACCTTC. Translated: CASSLGFANYGYTF. V and J are TRBV7-3 and TRBJ1-2; D ambiguous. Trimming pared 2 bases from V and 0 bases from J, leaving 7 bases between. This CDR3 region has 14 residues. Germline V gene data show CDR1 as SGHTA and CDR2 as FQGTGA.

The CDR3 protein is CASKVTSGFTDTQYF. CDR3 DNA: TGTGCCAGTAAAGTGACTAGCGGATTCACAGATACGCAGTATTTT. This rearrangement joins TRBV7-9 to TRBJ2-3; 9 bases are a match to TRBD2. Germline CDR1 SEHNR, CDR2 FQNEAQ (reference sequence). V dropped 9 bases and J dropped 2; count of bases not matched to a gene: 9. This CDR3 is built from 15 residues.

CDR3 loop: CSASRGTGGSLEQYV. In DNA, the CDR3 is TGCAGTGCTAGCCGGGGAACGGGGGGGTCGTTAGAGCAGTACGTC. This chain connects TRBV20-1 to TRBJ2-7, with 8 nucleotides matching TRBD2. This CDR3 contains 15 residues. CDR1 is DFQATT, CDR2 SNEGSKA, per germline (reference sequence). V was pared by 3 bases and J by 7 bases, with 14 bases of the junction left unmatched.

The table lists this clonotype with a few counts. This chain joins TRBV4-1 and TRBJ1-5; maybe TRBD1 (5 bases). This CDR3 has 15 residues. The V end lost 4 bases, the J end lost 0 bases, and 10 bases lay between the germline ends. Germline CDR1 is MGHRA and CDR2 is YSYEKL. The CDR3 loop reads CASSLGGDSNQPQHF. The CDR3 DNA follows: TGCGCCAGCAGCCTTGGGGGGGATAGCAATCAGCCCCAGCATTTT.

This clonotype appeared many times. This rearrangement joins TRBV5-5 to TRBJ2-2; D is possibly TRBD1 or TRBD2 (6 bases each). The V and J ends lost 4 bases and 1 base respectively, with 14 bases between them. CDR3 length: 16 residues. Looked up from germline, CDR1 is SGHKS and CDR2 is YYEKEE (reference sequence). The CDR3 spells CASSIAGGQNTGELFF. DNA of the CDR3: TGTGCCAGCAGCATAGCCGGGGGACAGAACACCGGGGAGCTGTTTTTT.

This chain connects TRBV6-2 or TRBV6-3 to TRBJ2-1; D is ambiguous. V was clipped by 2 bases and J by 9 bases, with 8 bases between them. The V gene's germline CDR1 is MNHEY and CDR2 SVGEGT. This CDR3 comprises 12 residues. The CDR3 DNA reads TGTGCCAGCAGTTACATCCCCTTTGAGCAGTTCTTC. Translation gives CASSYIPFEQFF.

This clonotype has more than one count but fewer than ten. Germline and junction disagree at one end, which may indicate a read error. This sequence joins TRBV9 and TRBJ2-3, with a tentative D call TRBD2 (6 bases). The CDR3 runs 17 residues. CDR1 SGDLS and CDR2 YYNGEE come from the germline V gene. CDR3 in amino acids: CASSVSGTSFRTDTQYF. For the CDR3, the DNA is TGTGCTAGCAGCGTGTCCGGGACTTCCTTCCGCACAGATACGCAGTATTTT.

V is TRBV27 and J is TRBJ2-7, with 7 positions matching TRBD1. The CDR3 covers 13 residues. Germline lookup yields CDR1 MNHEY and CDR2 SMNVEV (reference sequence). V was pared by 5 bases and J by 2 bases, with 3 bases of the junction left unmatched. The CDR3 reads CASSPTGPYEQYV. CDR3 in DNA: TGTGCCAGCAGTCCGACAGGGCCCTACGAGCAGTACGTC.

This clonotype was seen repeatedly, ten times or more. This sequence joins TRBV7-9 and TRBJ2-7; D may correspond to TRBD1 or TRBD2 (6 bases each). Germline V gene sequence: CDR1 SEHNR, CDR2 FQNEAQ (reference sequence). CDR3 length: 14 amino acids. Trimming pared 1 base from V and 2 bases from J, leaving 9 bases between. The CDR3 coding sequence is TGTGCCAGCAGCTTAGGGGGGGCCGCCTACGAGCAGTACTTC. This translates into CASSLGGAAYEQYF.

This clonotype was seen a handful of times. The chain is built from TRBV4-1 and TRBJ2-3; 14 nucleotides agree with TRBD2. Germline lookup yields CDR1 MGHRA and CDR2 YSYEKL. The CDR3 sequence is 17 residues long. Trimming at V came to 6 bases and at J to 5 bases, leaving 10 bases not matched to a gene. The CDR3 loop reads CASRLPGLAGARDTQYF. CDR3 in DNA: TGCGCCAGCAGACTTCCGGGACTAGCGGGGGCACGAGATACGCAGTATTTT.

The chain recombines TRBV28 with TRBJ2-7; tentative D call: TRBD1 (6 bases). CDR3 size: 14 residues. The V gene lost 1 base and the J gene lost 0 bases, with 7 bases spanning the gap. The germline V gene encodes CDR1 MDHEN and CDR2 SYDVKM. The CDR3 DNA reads TGTGCCAGCAGTTTATCACAGGGCTCCTACGAGCAGTACGTC. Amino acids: CASSLSQGSYEQYV.

CDR3: CASRKHLAAQETQYF. The DNA of the CDR3 is TGTGCCAGCAGGAAACATCTAGCGGCGCAAGAGACCCAGTACTTC. V is TRBV6-1 and J is TRBJ2-5; 7 bases line up with TRBD2. CDR3 length equals 15 residues. Trimming cost V 6 bases and J 2 bases; bases outside gene matches: 9. The germline V gene has CDR1 MNHNS and CDR2 SASEGT.

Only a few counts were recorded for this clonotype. In DNA, the CDR3 is TGTGCCAGCAGCGAAGGGGGAGAGACTGAAGCTTTCTTT. Translated: CASSEGGETEAFF. This chain joins TRBV11-2 and TRBJ1-1; possible D gene TRBD1, 6 bases. The CDR3 runs to 13 residues. Germline CDR1 reads SGHAT; CDR2 reads FQNNGV. V lost 5 bases and J lost 5, with 12 bases in between.

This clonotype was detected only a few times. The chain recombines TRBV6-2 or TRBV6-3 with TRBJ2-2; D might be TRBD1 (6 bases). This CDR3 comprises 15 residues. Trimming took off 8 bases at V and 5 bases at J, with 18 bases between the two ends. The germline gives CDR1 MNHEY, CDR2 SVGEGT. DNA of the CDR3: TGTGCCAGCGGCCAAGGGGGTTTTGTAACCGGGGAGCTGTTTTTT. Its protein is CASGQGGFVTGELFF.

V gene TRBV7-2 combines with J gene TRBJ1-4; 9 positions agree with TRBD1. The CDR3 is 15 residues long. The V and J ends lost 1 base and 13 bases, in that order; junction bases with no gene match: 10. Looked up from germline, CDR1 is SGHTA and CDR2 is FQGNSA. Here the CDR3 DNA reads TGTGCCAGCAGCTTAGAGGGTGACAGGGGGAGAGGACTGTTTTTT. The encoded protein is CASSLEGDRGRGLFF.

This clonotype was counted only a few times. CDR3 nucleotides: TGCGCCAGCAGCCAACTGGGACCGCCGGGTGCTGAAAAACTGTTTTTT. It specifies CASSQLGPPGAEKLFF. The chain has TRBV4-3 and TRBJ1-4, with D possibly TRBD1 on 5 matching bases. Trimming took off 2 bases at V and 7 bases at J, with 17 bases between the two ends. Germline CDR1 reads LGHNA; CDR2 reads YSLEER. This CDR3 is built from 16 residues.